This T cell receptor beta chain emerged from a study of T cell responses to AZD1222 COVID-19 vaccine. Overall study results and limits: With two AZD1222 doses given, Spike-specific TCR breadth and depth both rose.

Comments on this clone: Its target is not known.

This CDR3 has 15 amino acids. The ends lost 5 bases at V and 3 bases at J; junction bases unmatched: 7. Germline CDR1 reads SGHKS; CDR2 reads YYEKEE (reference sequence). Method: immunoSEQ multiplex PCR; TCRdb's copy keeps in-frame clones and lacks some. The sample carries approximately 150,000 clones, about 92% recorded once. The sequencing here drew on peripheral blood, taken on day 0 of AZD1222 vaccination. The sequence was obtained from an adult in good health. The chain is built from TRBV5-5 and TRBJ2-1, with TRBD2 matching over 8 bases. The DNA of the CDR3 is TGTGCCAGCAGTCCTTCGGGGGGGAACTACAATGAGCAGTTCTTC. Protein sequence: CASSPSGGNYNEQFF.